The 25 T cell receptor beta chains in this list originate from one sample, sequenced in a study of PD-1 blockade in classical Hodgkin lymphoma (dated by TCRdb to about 2020). Library prep was done by the immunoSEQ multiplex PCR assay. TCRdb retrieved this table from immuneACCESS and kept in-frame rearrangements only. Not all clones are present; in checked studies, unresolved V genes account for under half, and no reason is known for the remainder. The sample yields 60,000 to 75,000 clones; 90% were counted once. The top ten clones comprise 9.7% of the sample. What this sample's time point label stands for: cycle 1 day 1 (C1D1), immediately before nivolumab initiation. Relapse after autologous stem cell transplantation had occurred in all trial patients, and cohorts A, B and C were distinguished by prior brentuximab vedotin exposure. Specimen: peripheral blood mononuclear cells (PBMCs), collected at baseline. All receptors derive from a human donor with classical Hodgkin lymphoma.

The J gene is TRBJ2-1, the V gene TRBV10-1; D is possibly TRBD1 (5 bases). The CDR3 sequence is 16 residues long. V was trimmed by 6 bases and J by 6 bases, leaving 21 bases between them. Germline CDR1 is WNHNN and CDR2 is SYGVQD (reference sequence). The CDR3 is CASRTLDSVPLNEQFF. CDR3 coding DNA: TGCGCCAGCAGGACTCTAGACAGCGTACCCCTCAATGAGCAGTTCTTC.

The chain is built from TRBV11-3 and TRBJ2-1, with 11 bases aligning to TRBD2. Germline loops: CDR1 SGHNT, CDR2 YENEEA. The V gene end was trimmed by 1 base and the J gene end by 5 bases; junction bases not matched to a gene: 4. The CDR3 extends over 16 amino acids. The CDR3 nucleotides are TGTGCCAGCAGCTTAGTAGGGACTAGCGGCGACAATGAGCAGTTCTTC. It translates to CASSLVGTSGDNEQFF. Drawing the rest from reference TRBV11-3 and TRBJ2-1, the complete variable domain is EAGVVQSPRYKIIEKKQPVAFWCNPISGHNTLYWYLQNLGQGPELLIRYENEEAVDDSQLPKDRFSAERLKGVDSTLKIQPAELGDSAVYLCASSLVGTSGDNEQFFGPGTRLTVL.

This clone turned up a few times. This chain links TRBV18 with TRBJ1-5; tentatively, D is TRBD1 (5 bases). V lost 8 bases to trimming and J lost 0 bases, with 11 bases between them. The CDR3 runs to 14 residues. The V gene's germline CDR1 is KGHSH and CDR2 LQKENI. CDR3 bases: TGTGCCAGCACCTTGGGGACTAGCAATCAGCCCCAGCATTTT. Encoded protein: CASTLGTSNQPQHF.

This clone appeared a single time. The rearrangement joins TRBV29-1 to TRBJ2-3; D ambiguous. V was pared by 6 bases and J by 8 bases, with 9 bases between. The germline V gene encodes CDR1 SQVTM and CDR2 ANQGSEA. This CDR3 spans 10 amino acids. The CDR3 loop is CSVLTGTQYF. In DNA form, the CDR3 reads TGCAGCGTCCTAACGGGTACGCAGTATTTT.

This sequence joins TRBV7-9 and TRBJ1-6; maybe TRBD1 (5 bases). The CDR3 is 14 residues long. The V end lost 4 bases, the J end lost 4 bases, and 8 bases lay between the germline ends. Germline V gene lookup returns CDR1 SEHNR and CDR2 FQNEAQ (reference sequence). The CDR3 loop reads CASSSDNYNSPLHF. CDR3 in DNA: TGTGCCAGCAGCTCGGACAATTATAATTCACCCCTCCACTTT.

V and J are TRBV7-6 and TRBJ1-6; TRBD1 matches 9 bases. CDR3 size: 17 residues. CDR1 is SGHVS and CDR2 is FNYEAQ in the germline V gene. V trimming: 1 base; J trimming: 11 bases; junction bases outside the gene matches: 12. The CDR3 region is CASSLVSPGTGYAPLHF. CDR3 in DNA: TGTGCCAGCAGCTTAGTTTCACCCGGGACAGGGTACGCACCCCTCCACTTT.

This chain links TRBV7-2 with TRBJ2-1; D is ambiguous. CDR1 is SGHTA and CDR2 is FQGNSA in the germline V gene. Trimming took off 1 base at V and 0 bases at J, with 7 bases between the two ends. The CDR3 extends over 15 amino acids. CDR3 sequence: CASSLGASSYNEQFF. The CDR3 nucleotides read TGTGCCAGCAGCTTAGGAGCAAGCTCCTACAATGAGCAGTTCTTC.

The chain links TRBV5-4 to TRBJ2-5, with D possibly TRBD2 on 6 matching bases. Germline assignment: CDR1 SGHNT and CDR2 YYREEE (reference sequence). Trimming pared 4 bases from V and 2 bases from J, leaving 18 bases between. CDR3 length equals 16 residues. Here the CDR3 reads CASSPRLLGGQETQYF. The CDR3, as DNA: TGTGCCAGCAGCCCTAGATTGTTGGGGGGACAAGAGACCCAGTACTTC.

The chain carries TRBV10-2 and TRBJ2-2; tentative D call: TRBD2 (5 bases). The CDR3 loop spans 13 amino acids. CDR1 is WSHSY, CDR2 SAAADI, per germline. The V end lost 4 bases, the J end lost 6 bases, and 9 bases lay between the germline ends. The CDR3: CASSVGAPGELFF. DNA of the CDR3: TGCGCCAGCAGTGTGGGAGCTCCCGGGGAGCTGTTTTTT.

This clone was seen more than once but under ten times. This sequence joins TRBV19 and TRBJ2-1; D assignment may be TRBD1 or TRBD2 (6 bases each). CDR3 length: 12 amino acids. V lost 9 bases and J lost 9, with 15 bases in between. Germline values: CDR1 LNHDA, CDR2 SQIVND (reference sequence). As DNA, the CDR3 is TGTGCCAGCGGGGGCGGGCGGGGTGAGCAGTTCTTC. Encoded protein: CASGGGRGEQFF.

The V call is TRBV15, the J call TRBJ2-3; weak D call: TRBD2 (6 bases). Germline V gene sequence: CDR1 LNHNV, CDR2 YYDKDF (reference sequence). The CDR3 covers 17 residues. The ends were cut back, 0 bases at V and 7 bases at J, with 20 bases in the middle. The CDR3 loop reads CATSRDGGVGLSYTQYF. The CDR3 region has the DNA TGTGCCACCAGCAGAGACGGCGGGGTGGGGTTGTCCTATACGCAGTATTTT.

The genes are TRBV7-8 and TRBJ1-1, with 7 bases that match TRBD1. Losses at the gene ends were 2 bases for V and 1 base for J; bases not matched to a gene: 4. The CDR3 has 15 residues. The V gene's germline CDR1 is SGHVS and CDR2 FQNEAQ. The CDR3: CASSLIRTGNTEAFF. As DNA, the CDR3 is TGTGCCAGCAGCTTAATCCGGACAGGGAACACTGAAGCTTTCTTT.

The chain couples TRBV9 to TRBJ2-2; 8 nucleotides align to TRBD1. Losses at the gene ends were 4 bases for V and 7 bases for J; bases not matched to a gene: 6. CDR3 length equals 14 residues. Per germline, CDR1 SGDLS and CDR2 YYNGEE. The CDR3 region has the DNA TGTGCCAGCAGCCCGGACAGGGCAAACGGGGAGCTGTTTTTT. Translation gives CASSPDRANGELFF.

The rearrangement links TRBV19 to TRBJ1-6; no clear D gene. There are 16 residues in the CDR3. Germline CDR1 is LNHDA and CDR2 is SQIVND (reference sequence). Trimming stripped 5 bases from V and 3 bases from J, with 14 bases between. The CDR3 sequence: CASSPTAFYYNSPLHF. The DNA of the CDR3 is TGTGCCAGTAGTCCTACAGCGTTCTACTATAATTCACCCCTCCACTTT. The full variable domain, in which reference TRBV19 and TRBJ1-6 provide the parts outside the CDR3, is DGGITQSPKYLFRKEGQNVTLSCEQNLNHDAMYWYRQDPGQGLRLIYYSQIVNDFQKGDIAEGYSVSREKKESFPLTVTSAQKNPTAFYLCASSPTAFYYNSPLHFGNGTRLTVT.

The CDR3 coding sequence is TGTGCCACCGGACAGAACACTGAAGCTTTCTTT. Translating it yields CATGQNTEAFF. This sequence joins TRBV28 and TRBJ1-1; D might be TRBD1 (5 bases). The CDR3 is 11 amino acids. V was shortened by 10 bases and J by 1 base, with 7 bases between the two germline ends. The V gene's germline CDR1 is MDHEN and CDR2 SYDVKM.

The chain carries TRBV18 and TRBJ2-1; D assignment may be TRBD1 or TRBD2 (5 bases each). The CDR3 is 15 residues long. Deletions cut 4 bases from V and 8 bases from J, with 18 bases between. Germline V gene lookup returns CDR1 KGHSH and CDR2 LQKENI. The CDR3 nucleotides read TGTGCCAGCTCACACGGGACGGTAGGACGGGATGAGCAGTTCTTC. Translating gives CASSHGTVGRDEQFF.

The CDR3 is CASSPRLAGDEQYF. In DNA, the CDR3 is TGTGCCAGCAGTCCCCGACTAGCGGGCGACGAGCAGTACTTC. The chain links TRBV27 to TRBJ2-7, with TRBD2 matching 10 bases. Losses at the gene ends were 5 bases for V and 5 bases for J; bases not matched to a gene: 6. This CDR3 has 14 amino acids. The germline gives CDR1 MNHEY, CDR2 SMNVEV (reference sequence).

The CDR3, as DNA: TGTGCCAGTAGTATGGGACTAGCGGCACTTCTAGCCAAAAACATTCAGTACTTC. This sequence encodes CASSMGLAALLAKNIQYF. V usage is TRBV19 and J usage is TRBJ2-4, with TRBD2 identical over 11 bases. There are 18 residues in the CDR3. The germline CDR1 and CDR2 sequences are LNHDA and SQIVND (reference sequence). V shed 3 bases and J 0 bases; nucleotides not matched to a gene: 7.

The chain is built from TRBV6-5 and TRBJ2-1; D not certain. With 4 bases removed from V and 5 bases from J, the gap between germline ends came to 12 bases. CDR1 and CDR2 from the germline V gene are MNHEY and SVGAGI. The CDR3 runs 14 residues. The CDR3 reads CASSSSIRNNEQFF. CDR3 DNA sequence: TGTGCCAGCAGTTCTAGTATAAGGAACAATGAGCAGTTCTTC.

The chain couples TRBV11-2 to TRBJ2-5; TRBD1 or TRBD2 may be the D gene (5 bases each). V lost 1 base to trimming and J lost 2 bases, with 11 bases between them. The germline gives CDR1 SGHAT, CDR2 FQNNGV. CDR3 length: 15 amino acids. CDR3 nucleotide sequence: TGTGCCAGCAGCTTAGGAGGGGTGGTTCAAGAGACCCAGTACTTC. Protein product: CASSLGGVVQETQYF.

CDR3 amino acids: CASSLETSGLVEQFF. CDR3 bases: TGTGCCAGCAGCTTGGAGACTAGCGGACTAGTTGAGCAGTTCTTC. This chain uses TRBV5-6 with TRBJ2-1, with 9 bases aligning to TRBD2. This CDR3 region has 15 residues. Looked up from germline, CDR1 is SGHDT and CDR2 is YYEEEE. J lost 9 bases, V lost 0 bases, and 7 bases had no gene match.

V gene TRBV5-3 combines with J gene TRBJ2-3, with unresolved D. TRBV5-3 belongs to the ORF category, with a function that is uncertain. The CDR3 is 12 residues long. V was clipped by 0 bases and J by 2 bases, with 1 base between them. The DNA of the CDR3 is TGTGCCAGAAGCTTGGCCACAGATACGCAGTATTTT. Translation: CARSLATDTQYF.

The chain employs TRBV5-1 and TRBJ1-6; 8 nucleotides align to TRBD1. The CDR3 has 16 residues. J gave up 6 bases and V 2 bases, and 7 bases lay outside the gene matches. Germline CDR1 SGHRS, CDR2 YFSETQ. The CDR3 bases are TGCGCCAGCAGCTTACCGACAGGGGCCAGTAATTCACCCCTCCACTTT. This encodes CASSLPTGASNSPLHF. Supplemented by reference TRBV5-1 and TRBJ1-6, the full variable domain reads KAGVTQTPRYLIKTRGQQVTLSCSPISGHRSVSWYQQTPGQGLQFLFEYFSETQRNKGNFPGRFSGRQFSNSRSEMNVSTLELGDSALYLCASSLPTGASNSPLHFGNGTRLTVT.

In its sample, this clone was seen once. In DNA form, the CDR3 reads TGTGCCAGCAGCTTAGGACCCGGGACTCCTAGGACCCAGTACTTC. Translating it yields CASSLGPGTPRTQYF. The V call is TRBV11-2, the J call TRBJ2-5, with TRBD2 as a possible D gene (6 bases). The V gene's germline CDR1 is SGHAT and CDR2 FQNNGV. V dropped 1 base and J dropped 7 bases, with 16 bases sitting between them. This CDR3 spans 15 amino acids.

This chain links TRBV7-2 with TRBJ1-4; a possible D gene is TRBD1 (6 bases). Looked up from germline, CDR1 is SGHTA and CDR2 is FQGNSA. The CDR3 spans 14 residues. The V end lost 2 bases, the J end lost 8 bases, and 12 bases lay between the germline ends. The CDR3 DNA is TGTGCCAGCAGCTTAAGGCAAGGGGGGGAAAAACTGTTTTTT. This codes for CASSLRQGGEKLFF.